This T cell receptor (beta chain) was retrieved from a study of blood T cell repertoires in COVID-19. At the level of the study: Italy, Spain and the United States were the sources of the convalescent and acute COVID-19 samples. PBMCs, B-cell-depleted T cells, or T cells provided the cDNA or gDNA that made up the material.

Sequenced by immunoSEQ multiplex PCR; TCRdb stores in-frame clones only, minus some. Of roughly 230,000 clones in the sample, 75% to 85% were seen once. This CDR3 region has 14 residues. The V gene's germline CDR1 is LGHDT and CDR2 YNNKEL (reference sequence). Trimming removed 7 bases from V and 4 bases from J; junction bases left unmatched: 3. The sequence derives from a human donor in a cohort sampled during active COVID-19. J is TRBJ2-2 and V is TRBV3-1 (or the pseudogene TRBV3-2); TRBD2 agrees at 10 bases. The sequencing input was peripheral blood. As DNA, the CDR3 is TGTGCCAGCAACAAGCGGGGGGGCACCGGGGAGCTGTTTTTT. It yields the protein CASNKRGGTGELFF.